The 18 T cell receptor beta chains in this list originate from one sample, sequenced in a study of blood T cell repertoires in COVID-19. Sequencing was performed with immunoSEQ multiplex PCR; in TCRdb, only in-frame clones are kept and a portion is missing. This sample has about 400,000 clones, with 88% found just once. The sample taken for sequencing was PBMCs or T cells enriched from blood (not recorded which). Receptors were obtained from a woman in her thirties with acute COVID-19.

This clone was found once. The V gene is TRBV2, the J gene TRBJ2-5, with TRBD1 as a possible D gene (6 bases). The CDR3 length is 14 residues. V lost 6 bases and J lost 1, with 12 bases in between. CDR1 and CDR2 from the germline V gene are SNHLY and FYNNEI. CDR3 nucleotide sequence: TGTGCCAGCAGGGGCGGACAGTCCCAAGAGACCCAGTACTTC. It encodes CASRGGQSQETQYF.

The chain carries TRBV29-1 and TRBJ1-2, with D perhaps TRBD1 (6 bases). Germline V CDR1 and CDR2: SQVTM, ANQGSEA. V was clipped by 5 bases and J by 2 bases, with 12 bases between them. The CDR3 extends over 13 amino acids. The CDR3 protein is CSVLGGTNYGYTF. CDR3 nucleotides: TGCAGCGTTCTAGGGGGAACGAACTATGGCTACACCTTC.

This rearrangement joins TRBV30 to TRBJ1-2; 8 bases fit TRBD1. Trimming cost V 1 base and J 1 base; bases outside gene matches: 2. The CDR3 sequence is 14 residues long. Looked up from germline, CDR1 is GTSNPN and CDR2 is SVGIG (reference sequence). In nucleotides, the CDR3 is TGTGCCTGGAGTGGGACAGGGAATAACTATGGCTACACCTTC. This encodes CAWSGTGNNYGYTF. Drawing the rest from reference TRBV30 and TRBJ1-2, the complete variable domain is SQTIHQWPATLVQPVGSPLSLECTVEGTSNPNLYWYRQAAGRGLQLLFYSVGIGQISSEVPQNLSASRPQDRQFILSSKKLLLSDSGFYLCAWSGTGNNYGYTFGSGTRLTVV.

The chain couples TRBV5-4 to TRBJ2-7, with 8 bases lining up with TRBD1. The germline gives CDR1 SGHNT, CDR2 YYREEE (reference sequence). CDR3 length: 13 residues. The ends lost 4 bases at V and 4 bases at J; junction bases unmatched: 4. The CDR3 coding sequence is TGTGCCAGCAGCCTCGGGACAGGATACGAGCAGTACTTC. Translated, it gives CASSLGTGYEQYF.

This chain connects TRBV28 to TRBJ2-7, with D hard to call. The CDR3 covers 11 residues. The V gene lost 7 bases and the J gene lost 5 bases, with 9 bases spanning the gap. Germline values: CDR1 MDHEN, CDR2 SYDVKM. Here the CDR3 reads CASMSHNEQYF. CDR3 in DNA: TGTGCCAGCATGAGTCATAACGAGCAGTACTTC.

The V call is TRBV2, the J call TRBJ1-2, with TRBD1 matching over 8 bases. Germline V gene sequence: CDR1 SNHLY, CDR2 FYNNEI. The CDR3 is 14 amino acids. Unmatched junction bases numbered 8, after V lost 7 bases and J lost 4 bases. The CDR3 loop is CASIPTGVAYGYTF. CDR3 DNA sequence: TGTGCCAGCATACCGACAGGGGTCGCCTATGGCTACACCTTC.

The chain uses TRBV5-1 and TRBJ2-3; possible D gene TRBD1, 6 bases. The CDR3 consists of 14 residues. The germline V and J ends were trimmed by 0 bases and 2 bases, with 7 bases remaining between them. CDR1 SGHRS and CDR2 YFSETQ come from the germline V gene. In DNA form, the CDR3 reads TGCGCCAGCAGCTTGGACAGGGCCACAGATACGCAGTATTTT. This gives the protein CASSLDRATDTQYF.

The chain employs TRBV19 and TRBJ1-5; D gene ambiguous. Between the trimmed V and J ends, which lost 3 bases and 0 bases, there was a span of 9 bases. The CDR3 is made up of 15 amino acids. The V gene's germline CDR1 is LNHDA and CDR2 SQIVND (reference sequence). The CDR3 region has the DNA TGTGCCAGTAGTATGAGGCCCTATAGCAATCAGCCCCAGCATTTT. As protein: CASSMRPYSNQPQHF.

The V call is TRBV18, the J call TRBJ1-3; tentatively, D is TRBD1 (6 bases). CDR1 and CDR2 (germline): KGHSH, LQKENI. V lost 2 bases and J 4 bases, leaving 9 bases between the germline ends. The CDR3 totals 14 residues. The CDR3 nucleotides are TGTGCCAGCTCACCAAATGGACAGGGAAACACCATATATTTT. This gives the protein CASSPNGQGNTIYF.

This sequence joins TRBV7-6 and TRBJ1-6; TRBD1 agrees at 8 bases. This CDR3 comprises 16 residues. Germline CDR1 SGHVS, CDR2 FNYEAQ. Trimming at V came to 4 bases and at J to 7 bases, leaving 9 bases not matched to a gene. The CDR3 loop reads CASSWSGTGGNSPLHF. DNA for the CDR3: TGTGCCAGCAGCTGGAGCGGGACAGGAGGAAATTCACCCCTCCACTTT.

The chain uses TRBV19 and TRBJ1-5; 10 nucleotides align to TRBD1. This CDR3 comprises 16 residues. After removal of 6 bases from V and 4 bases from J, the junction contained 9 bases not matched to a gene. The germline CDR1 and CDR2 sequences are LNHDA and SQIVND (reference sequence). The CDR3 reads CASRNWDRGPNQPQHF. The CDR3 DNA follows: TGTGCCAGTAGAAATTGGGACAGGGGACCTAATCAGCCCCAGCATTTT.

CDR3 residues: CAWSVNRGTGNTIYF. CDR3 nucleotides: TGTGCCTGGAGTGTAAACAGGGGAACTGGAAACACCATATATTTT. The genes are TRBV30 and TRBJ1-3; 7 bases line up with TRBD1. The CDR3 spans 15 residues. Germline V gene data show CDR1 as GTSNPN and CDR2 as SVGIG (reference sequence). V shed 0 bases, J shed 2 bases, and the junction held 4 bases outside the gene matches.

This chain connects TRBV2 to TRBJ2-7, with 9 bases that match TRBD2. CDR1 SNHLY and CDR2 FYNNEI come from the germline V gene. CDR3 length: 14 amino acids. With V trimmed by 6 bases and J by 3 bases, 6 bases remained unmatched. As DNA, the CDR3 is TGTGCCAGCAGCACCGGGACTAGCAACTACGAGCAGTACTTC. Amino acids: CASSTGTSNYEQYF.

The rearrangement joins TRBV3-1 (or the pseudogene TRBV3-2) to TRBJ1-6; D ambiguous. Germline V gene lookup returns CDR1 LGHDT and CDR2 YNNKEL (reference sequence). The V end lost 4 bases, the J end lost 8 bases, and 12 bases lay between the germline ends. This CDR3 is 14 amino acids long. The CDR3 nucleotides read TGTGCCAGCAGCCGAGATAGTGGAGATTCACCCCTCCACTTT. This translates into CASSRDSGDSPLHF.

Here the CDR3 reads CAWAGRGETQYF. In DNA, the CDR3 is TGTGCCTGGGCCGGCCGGGGAGAGACCCAGTACTTC. The chain has TRBV30 and TRBJ2-5; the D gene is possibly TRBD2 (5 bases). V lost 5 bases, J lost 4 bases, and 11 bases lay in between. CDR1 and CDR2 (germline): GTSNPN, SVGIG (reference sequence). The CDR3 consists of 12 residues.

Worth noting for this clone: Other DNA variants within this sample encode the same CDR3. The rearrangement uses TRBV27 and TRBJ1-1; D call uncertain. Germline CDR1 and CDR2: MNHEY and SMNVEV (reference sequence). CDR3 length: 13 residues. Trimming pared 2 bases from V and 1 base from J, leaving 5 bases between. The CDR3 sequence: CASSLGRNTEAFF. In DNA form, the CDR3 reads TGTGCCAGCAGTTTAGGGCGGAACACTGAAGCTTTCTTT.

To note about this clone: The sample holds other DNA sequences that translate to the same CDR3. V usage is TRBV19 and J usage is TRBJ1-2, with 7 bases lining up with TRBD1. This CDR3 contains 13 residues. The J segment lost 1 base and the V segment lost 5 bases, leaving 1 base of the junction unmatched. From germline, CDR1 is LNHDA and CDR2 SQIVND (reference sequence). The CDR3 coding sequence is TGTGCCAGTAGTCGGGACAGTAACTATGGCTACACCTTC. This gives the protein CASSRDSNYGYTF.

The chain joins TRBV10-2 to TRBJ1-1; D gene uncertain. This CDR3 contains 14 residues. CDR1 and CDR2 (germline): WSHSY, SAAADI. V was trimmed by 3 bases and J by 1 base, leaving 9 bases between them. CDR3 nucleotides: TGCGCCAGCAGTGATCGGGAGGGGAACACTGAAGCTTTCTTT. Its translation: CASSDREGNTEAFF.